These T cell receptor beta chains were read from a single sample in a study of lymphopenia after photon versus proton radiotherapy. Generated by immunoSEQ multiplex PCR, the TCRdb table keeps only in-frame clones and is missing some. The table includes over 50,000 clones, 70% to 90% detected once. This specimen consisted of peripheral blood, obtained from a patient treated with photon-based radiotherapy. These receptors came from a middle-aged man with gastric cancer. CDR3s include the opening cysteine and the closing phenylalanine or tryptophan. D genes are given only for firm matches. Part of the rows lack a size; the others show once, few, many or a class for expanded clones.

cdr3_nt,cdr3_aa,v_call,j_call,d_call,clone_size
TGTGCCAGCAGCTTACGACTAGCGGCTTACAATGAGCAGTTCTTC,CASSLRLAAYNEQFF,TRBV7-3,TRBJ2-1,TRBD2,NA
TGTGCCAGCAGCTTGACAGGGGCCGGCGTATCCGGGGAGCTGTTTTTT,CASSLTGAGVSGELFF,TRBV7-2,TRBJ2-2,TRBD1,NA
TGTGCCAGCAGCTTAAACCAAGGAACTAACTATGGCTACACCTTC,CASSLNQGTNYGYTF,TRBV7-9,TRBJ1-2,NA,NA
TGTGCCAGCAGCTTAGTAATCGGGTTGTCGAGGGATGGCTACACCTTC,CASSLVIGLSRDGYTF,TRBV7-2,TRBJ1-2,NA,NA
TGTGCCAGCAGTTCCCGGACAGCGGGGAGCTCCTACGAGCAGTACTTC,CASSSRTAGSSYEQYF,TRBV6-6,TRBJ2-7,NA,NA
TGTGCCAGCAGCTCACAGAAGGGACAGGGCCTCGCTAACTATGGCTACACCTTC,CASSSQKGQGLANYGYTF,TRBV5-4,TRBJ1-2,TRBD1,once
TGTGCCAGCAGTTATGACAGGGGATTTGAAGCTTTCTTT,CASSYDRGFEAFF,TRBV5-8,TRBJ1-1,TRBD1,NA
TGTGCCAGCAGCAATGGCGGGGGCACAGATACGCAGTATTTT,CASSNGGGTDTQYF,TRBV4-2,TRBJ2-3,NA,NA
TGTGCCAGCAGCCCTTTGGCCTATGGCTACACCTTC,CASSPLAYGYTF,TRBV11-2,TRBJ1-2,NA,NA
TGTGCCAGCAGTCCCGGGATGGGGGAGACGACTGAAGCTTTCTTT,CASSPGMGETTEAFF,TRBV27,TRBJ1-1,NA,NA
TGTGCCAGCAGCCCGACTAGCGGGGTAGAGACCCAGTACTTC,CASSPTSGVETQYF,TRBV9,TRBJ2-5,TRBD2,NA
TGCAGTGCTAGGACTACTGAAGCTTTCTTT,CSARTTEAFF,TRBV20-1,TRBJ1-1,NA,NA
TGTGCCAGTCAGAGGGAAGGCTACTTCACCGGGGAGCTGTTTTTT,CASQREGYFTGELFF,TRBV19,TRBJ2-2,NA,NA
TGTGCCAGCAGTTTCCCTAATCAGCCCCAGCATTTT,CASSFPNQPQHF,TRBV27,TRBJ1-5,NA,NA
TGTGCCAGCAGCTCCGGCTCTGGAAACACCATATATTTT,CASSSGSGNTIYF,TRBV7-6,TRBJ1-3,NA,NA
TGTGCCAGCAGAGAACAGGCAATGGGGTCACCCCTCCACTTT,CASREQAMGSPLHF,TRBV28,TRBJ1-6,NA,NA
TGTGCCAGCAGCCCTCTGATAGGGGGCTCCACTGGGGTGAACACTGAAGCTTTCTTT,CASSPLIGGSTGVNTEAFF,TRBV7-6,TRBJ1-1,TRBD1,once
TGTGCCAGTAGTCTCCGTGGGGCTAGCCGGGAGACCCAGTACTTC,CASSLRGASRETQYF,TRBV19,TRBJ2-5,NA,NA
TGTGCCAGCAGCTCCGGACAGAGTAATGAAAAACTGTTTTTT,CASSSGQSNEKLFF,TRBV5-4,TRBJ1-4,NA,NA
TGTGCCAGCAGCGGGGAAAGGGCGGGCACCGGGGAGCTGTTTTTT,CASSGERAGTGELFF,TRBV5-8,TRBJ2-2,NA,NA
TGCGCCAGCAGCTTGCCCACAGATACGCAGTATTTT,CASSLPTDTQYF,TRBV5-1,TRBJ2-3,NA,NA
TGTGCCAGCAGTGAAGCCGGGCCTACCTACGAGCAGTACTTC,CASSEAGPTYEQYF,TRBV2,TRBJ2-7,NA,NA
TGTGCCAGCAGTTTTACAGGTTACACTGAAGCTTTCTTT,CASSFTGYTEAFF,TRBV27,TRBJ1-1,NA,NA
TGTGCCAGCAGCTTGGGGGGCGGCAGCTCTGGAAACACCATATATTTT,CASSLGGGSSGNTIYF,TRBV5-6,TRBJ1-3,NA,NA
TGTGCCAGCAGTTTGCTAGGGTCGGAGACCCAGTACTTC,CASSLLGSETQYF,TRBV27,TRBJ2-5,NA,NA
TGTGCCAGCAGCGTAGCTGGGGGCAGGACCACCGGGGAGCTGTTTTTT,CASSVAGGRTTGELFF,TRBV9,TRBJ2-2,NA,NA
TGTGCCAGCAGCTTATACGGACCATCCTACGAGCAGTACTTC,CASSLYGPSYEQYF,TRBV7-8,TRBJ2-7,NA,NA
TGTGCCAGCAGCCAAGATCAGGGGGCTGGCGGGGAGCTGTTTTTT,CASSQDQGAGGELFF,TRBV4-2,TRBJ2-2,TRBD1,once
TGTGCCAGCAGTAAACTAGCGGGGGGCGAGTACGAGCAGTACTTC,CASSKLAGGEYEQYF,TRBV6-5,TRBJ2-7,TRBD2,NA
TGCGCCAGCAGCTTGAGAGCGACAGGGGCTGGAAACACCATATATTTT,CASSLRATGAGNTIYF,TRBV5-1,TRBJ1-3,TRBD1,NA
TGTGCCAGCAGTGAGGGTGACACCCAGCCCCAGCATTTT,CASSEGDTQPQHF,TRBV25-1,TRBJ1-5,NA,NA
TGTGCCAGCACCCAAAGGGGACAATCGGGAAACACCATATATTTT,CASTQRGQSGNTIYF,TRBV7-2,TRBJ1-3,NA,NA
TGTGCCAGCAGCCGCGGGACTAGCGGCTACGAGCAGTACTTC,CASSRGTSGYEQYF,TRBV5-4,TRBJ2-7,TRBD2,NA
TGTGCCAGCAGCCCAACTCCGGGAGACAATCAGCCCCAGCATTTT,CASSPTPGDNQPQHF,TRBV5-4,TRBJ1-5,NA,NA
TGTGCCAGCACTAGCTCCTATAATTCACCCCTCCACTTT,CASTSSYNSPLHF,TRBV6-5,TRBJ1-6,NA,NA
TGTGCCAGCAGCCCTAAGGAGGGGACAGGGGCCTCTGGGGCCAACGTCCTGACTTTC,CASSPKEGTGASGANVLTF,TRBV14,TRBJ2-6,TRBD1,NA
TGTGCCAGCAGCCAAGTTTTCGGAGGGACCGGACTTGGAGGGGCCAACGTCCTGACTTTC,CASSQVFGGTGLGGANVLTF,TRBV4-2,TRBJ2-6,NA,NA
TGTGCCAGCAGTGAAAACAGGGGGGCCGGGGAGCTGTTTTTT,CASSENRGAGELFF,TRBV2,TRBJ2-2,TRBD1,NA
TGCGCCAGCAGCGGACAGACCTACGAGCAGTACTTC,CASSGQTYEQYF,TRBV5-1,TRBJ2-7,NA,NA
TGTGCCAGCAGGGCAGCCTACGAGCAGTACTTC,CASRAAYEQYF,TRBV7-8,TRBJ2-7,NA,few
TGTGCCTGGTCAGGGGGTCTTAATGAAAAACTGTTTTTT,CAWSGGLNEKLFF,TRBV30,TRBJ1-4,TRBD1,NA
TGCGCCAGCAGCCAGGCCCCGGGACAGGCCCTTGAGCAGTTCTTC,CASSQAPGQALEQFF,TRBV4-1,TRBJ2-1,TRBD1,NA
TGTGCCAGTAGTAACGGGATTCAGACCGGGGAGCTGTTTTTT,CASSNGIQTGELFF,TRBV19,TRBJ2-2,NA,NA
TGTGCCAGCAGTACCCAGGGGTACTATGGCTACACCTTC,CASSTQGYYGYTF,TRBV27,TRBJ1-2,NA,NA
TGTGCCAGCAGCTTGCGGGTTCCCACCGGGGAGCTGTTTTTT,CASSLRVPTGELFF,TRBV5-6,TRBJ2-2,NA,few
TGTGCCAGCAGCGTAGCTCCGACAACTAACTATGGCTACACCTTC,CASSVAPTTNYGYTF,TRBV9,TRBJ1-2,NA,NA
TGTGCCAGCAGCTTGGTAGGGCAGGGAAACTACGAGCAGTACTTC,CASSLVGQGNYEQYF,TRBV5-5,TRBJ2-7,NA,NA
TGCGCCAGCAGCCATCCTCTAGGACAGGGGGCCTCCGGGGCCAACGTCCTGACTTTC,CASSHPLGQGASGANVLTF,TRBV4-1,TRBJ2-6,TRBD1,NA
TGTGCCAGCAGTTACGGTAGGGATAGCAATCAGCCCCAGCATTTT,CASSYGRDSNQPQHF,TRBV6-5,TRBJ1-5,NA,NA
TGTGCCAGCAGTTCTTGGGGAGAGGACACCGGGGAGCTGTTTTTT,CASSSWGEDTGELFF,TRBV27,TRBJ2-2,NA,once
TGTGCCAGCAGCGTCGGGACTGCCACAGATACGCAGTATTTT,CASSVGTATDTQYF,TRBV4-2,TRBJ2-3,NA,NA
TGCGCCAGCAGCCAAGATCGCAGGGGACCTAATCAGCCCCAGCATTTT,CASSQDRRGPNQPQHF,TRBV4-1,TRBJ1-5,NA,once
TGTGCCAGCAGGAACACAGGGGGACCAGCTGAAGCTTTCTTT,CASRNTGGPAEAFF,TRBV11-3,TRBJ1-1,TRBD1,NA
TGCGCCAGCAGCCAATTTGCAGGGGTGGATTCACCCCTCCACTTT,CASSQFAGVDSPLHF,TRBV4-1,TRBJ1-6,NA,NA
TGTGCCAGCAGCTTATTTTGGGGGGCCACAGATACGCAGTATTTT,CASSLFWGATDTQYF,TRBV7-3,TRBJ2-3,NA,NA
TGTGCCACCAGCAGAGGCGGGAGCCTGGGGGGCGAAAAACTGTTTTTT,CATSRGGSLGGEKLFF,TRBV15,TRBJ1-4,NA,NA
TGTGCCACCAGCAGAGAAGGGAGCTCCTACGAGCAGTACTTC,CATSREGSSYEQYF,TRBV15,TRBJ2-7,NA,once